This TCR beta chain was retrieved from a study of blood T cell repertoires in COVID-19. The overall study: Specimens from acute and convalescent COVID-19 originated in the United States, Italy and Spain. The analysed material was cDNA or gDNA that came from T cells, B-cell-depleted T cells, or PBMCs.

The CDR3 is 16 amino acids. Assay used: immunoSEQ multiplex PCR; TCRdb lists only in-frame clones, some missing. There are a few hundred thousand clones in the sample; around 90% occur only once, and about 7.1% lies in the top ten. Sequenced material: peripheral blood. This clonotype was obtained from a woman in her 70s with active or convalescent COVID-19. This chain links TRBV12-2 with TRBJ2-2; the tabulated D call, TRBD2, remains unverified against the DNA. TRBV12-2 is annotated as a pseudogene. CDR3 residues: CASPLGDAGGTGELFF. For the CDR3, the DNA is TGTGCAAGTCCCCTGGGGGATGCGGGGGGGACCGGGGAGCTGTTTTTT.